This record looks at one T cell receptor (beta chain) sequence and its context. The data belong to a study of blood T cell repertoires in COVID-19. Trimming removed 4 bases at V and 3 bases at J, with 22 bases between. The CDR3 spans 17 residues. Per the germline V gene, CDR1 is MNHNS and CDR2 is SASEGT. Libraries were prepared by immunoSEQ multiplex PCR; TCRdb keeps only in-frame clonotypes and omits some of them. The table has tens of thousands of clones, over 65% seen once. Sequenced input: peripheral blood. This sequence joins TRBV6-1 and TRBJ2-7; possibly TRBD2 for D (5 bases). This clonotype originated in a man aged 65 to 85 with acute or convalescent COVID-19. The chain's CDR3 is CASSGLYSQRGFYEQYF. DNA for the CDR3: TGTGCCAGCAGTGGGTTGTATTCTCAACGGGGTTTCTACGAGCAGTACTTC.